The 30 T cell receptor beta chains given below trace back to one sample, sequenced in a study of cytotoxic CD8 clonotypes in ibrutinib-treated CLL. The table came from immunoSEQ multiplex PCR; TCRdb's copy has only in-frame clones and leaves some out. This sample carries 150,000 to 200,000 clones, about 72% of them seen once, and the ten largest clones take 13%. The sample was PBMCs, taken after 24 months of ibrutinib treatment. The receptor set was obtained from a human donor with chronic lymphocytic leukemia.

The chain is built from TRBV6-5 and TRBJ2-3; D is undetermined. Germline CDR1 and CDR2: MNHEY and SVGAGI. This CDR3 region has 10 residues. The ends were cut back, 6 bases at V and 6 bases at J, with 4 bases in the middle. The CDR3, as DNA: TGTGCCAGCAGGGGGGATACGCAGTATTTT. Its translation: CASRGDTQYF.

A single count supports this clone. The chain combines TRBV4-2 with TRBJ2-7; 14 bases map to TRBD2. CDR1 is LGHNA, CDR2 YNFKEQ, per germline. This CDR3 comprises 16 residues. V shed 0 bases, J shed 4 bases, and the junction held 2 bases outside the gene matches. The CDR3 is CASSQEWTSGRYEQYF. For the CDR3, the DNA is TGTGCCAGCAGCCAAGAGTGGACTAGCGGGAGGTACGAGCAGTACTTC.

The genes are TRBV20-1 and TRBJ2-7; no definite D call. The CDR3 spans 11 residues. Germline values: CDR1 DFQATT, CDR2 SNEGSKA (reference sequence). The germline V and J ends were trimmed by 5 bases and 3 bases, with 8 bases remaining between them. The CDR3, as DNA: TGCAGTGCTCTCCCCGACTACGAGCAGTACTTC. Translating it yields CSALPDYEQYF.

The chain combines TRBV12-2 with TRBJ1-1. TRBV12-2 is noted as a pseudogene. The CDR3 has 16 amino acids. CDR3 in amino acids: CASRLDSLKKNTEAFF. The CDR3 DNA sequence: TGTGCAAGTCGCTTAGATTCTCTCAAGAAGAACACTGAAGCTTTCTTT.

The V gene is TRBV30, the J gene TRBJ2-2; a possible D gene is TRBD2 (6 bases). Germline V gene data show CDR1 as GTSNPN and CDR2 as SVGIG (reference sequence). V was trimmed by 2 bases and J by 4 bases, leaving 14 bases between them. The CDR3 is 15 residues long. CDR3 sequence (DNA): TGTGCCTGGAGTAGAGTCGGCGGGATCACCGGGGAGCTGTTTTTT. Translation: CAWSRVGGITGELFF.

This clone occurred a few times. The V call is TRBV10-3, the J call TRBJ2-5, with 8 bases identical to TRBD2. Germline trimming cut 7 bases from V and 2 bases from J; bases unmatched to any gene: 3. This CDR3 region has 13 residues. CDR1 ENHRY and CDR2 SYGVKD come from the germline V gene. CDR3 region: CAITSGPQETQYF. The DNA of the CDR3 is TGTGCCATCACTAGCGGGCCACAAGAGACCCAGTACTTC.

In DNA form, the CDR3 reads TGTGCCAGCAGCTCCTACTCGTTTTACGAGCAGTACTTC. As protein: CASSSYSFYEQYF. J is TRBJ2-7 and V is TRBV7-6; D is unresolved. The V end was cut by 4 bases, the J end by 4 bases, with 11 bases between. Germline values: CDR1 SGHVS, CDR2 FNYEAQ. The CDR3 sequence is 13 residues long.

The DNA for the CDR3 is TGTGCCAGCAGCACAAACCGGGACTCCACGTACAATTGGTACGAGCAGTACTTC. This sequence encodes CASSTNRDSTYNWYEQYF. The genes are TRBV28 and TRBJ2-7; possible D gene TRBD2, 6 bases. Per germline, CDR1 MDHEN and CDR2 SYDVKM. The V end was cut by 6 bases, the J end by 4 bases, with 28 bases between. The CDR3 sequence is 18 residues long.

The CDR3 DNA sequence: TGTGCCAGCAGTTCGGGACAGGGCGATGGCTACACCTTC. This sequence encodes CASSSGQGDGYTF. The rearrangement uses TRBV28 and TRBJ1-2, with 9 nucleotides matching TRBD1. The trim removed 4 bases at V and 6 bases at J, leaving 3 bases unmatched. CDR3 size: 13 residues. Germline lookup yields CDR1 MDHEN and CDR2 SYDVKM.

This clone has just one count. The chain uses TRBV28 and TRBJ2-7; D is unresolved. V was cut by 2 bases and J by 2 bases, with 10 bases left in between. The CDR3 is 14 amino acids. Germline V gene sequence: CDR1 MDHEN, CDR2 SYDVKM. The CDR3 nucleotides read TGTGCCAGCAGTTTAAGGTTCCCGACCTACGAGCAGTACTTC. Encoded protein: CASSLRFPTYEQYF.

The chain uses TRBV11-2 and TRBJ2-7, with no clear D. This CDR3 region has 11 residues. The germline V gene encodes CDR1 SGHAT and CDR2 FQNNGV. Between the trimmed V and J ends, which lost 5 bases and 3 bases, there was a span of 5 bases. The DNA for the CDR3 is TGTGCCAGCAGCCAATACTACGAGCAGTACTTC. Amino acids: CASSQYYEQYF.

This clone was seen a single time. V is TRBV5-1 and J is TRBJ1-4; D is ambiguous. The CDR3 runs to 13 residues. Trimming left V 1 base short and J 7 bases short, with 8 bases between. Germline V gene lookup returns CDR1 SGHRS and CDR2 YFSETQ. The CDR3 sequence is CASSLWQLEKLFF. CDR3 nucleotide sequence: TGCGCCAGCAGCTTGTGGCAGCTTGAAAAACTGTTTTTT.

The chain links TRBV5-4 to TRBJ1-2; no clear D gene. Per the germline V gene, CDR1 is SGHNT and CDR2 is YYREEE (reference sequence). The CDR3 has 13 residues. V shed 4 bases and J shed 4 bases, with 11 bases lying between them. The CDR3 here is CASSRSVVYGYTF. As DNA, the CDR3 is TGTGCCAGCAGCCGATCGGTGGTCTATGGCTACACCTTC.

The J gene is TRBJ2-6, the V gene TRBV27; 8 bases line up with TRBD1. This CDR3 has 20 amino acids. Trimming removed 1 base from V and 3 bases from J; junction bases left unmatched: 14. The germline V gene encodes CDR1 MNHEY and CDR2 SMNVEV (reference sequence). The CDR3 nucleotides read TGTGCCAGCAGTTTATATGGGGTTGGGACAGGATTTTTTGGGGCCAACGTCCTGACTTTC. This encodes CASSLYGVGTGFFGANVLTF.

In its sample, this clone was seen a few times. The rearrangement uses TRBV30 and TRBJ1-5; a weak D match, TRBD1 (6 bases). The CDR3 contains 13 residues. CDR1 and CDR2 from the germline V gene are GTSNPN and SVGIG (reference sequence). Trimming cost V 2 bases and J 5 bases, with 10 bases left between them. The CDR3 region has the DNA TGTGCCTGGAGTTACTCAGGGGATCAGCCCCAGCATTTT. Its protein product is CAWSYSGDQPQHF. Combining the CDR3 with reference TRBV30 and TRBJ1-5 gives the whole variable domain SQTIHQWPATLVQPVGSPLSLECTVEGTSNPNLYWYRQAAGRGLQLLFYSVGIGQISSEVPQNLSASRPQDRQFILSSKKLLLSDSGFYLCAWSYSGDQPQHFGDGTRLSIL.

This clone has only a few counts. The CDR3 sequence is CASSQQTGVTTDTQYF. The DNA of the CDR3 is TGCGCCAGCAGCCAGCAGACAGGGGTTACCACAGATACGCAGTATTTT. The V gene is TRBV4-3, the J gene TRBJ2-3, with TRBD1 identical over 8 bases. CDR1 and CDR2 from the germline V gene are LGHNA and YSLEER. This CDR3 comprises 16 residues. With 3 bases clipped from V and 2 bases from J, the junction kept 7 bases outside the gene matches.

This clone was seen once. The chain employs TRBV19 and TRBJ2-1, with 12 bases identical to TRBD1. Trimming took 5 bases from V and 7 from J; bases not matched to a gene: 6. The CDR3 loop spans 15 amino acids. In germline, CDR1 is LNHDA, CDR2 SQIVND (reference sequence). CDR3 coding DNA: TGTGCCAGTAGTCCCGGGACAGGGGGCTTTAATGAGCAGTTCTTC. Amino acids: CASSPGTGGFNEQFF.

The chain couples TRBV11-3 to TRBJ2-5, with D possibly being TRBD1 (5 bases). The germline V gene encodes CDR1 SGHNT and CDR2 YENEEA. CDR3 length equals 14 residues. The ends were cut back, 1 base at V and 7 bases at J, with 13 bases in the middle. The CDR3 DNA follows: TGTGCCAGCAGCTTAGGGCAGGGTGTGGCGACCCAGTACTTC. Translating it yields CASSLGQGVATQYF.

This sequence joins TRBV7-2 and TRBJ2-1, with D possibly being TRBD1 (5 bases). Germline loops: CDR1 SGHTA, CDR2 FQGNSA. Trimming removed 8 bases at V and 2 bases at J, with 13 bases between. This CDR3 has 14 amino acids. This chain's CDR3 is CASCWGGTYNEQFF. The CDR3 DNA follows: TGTGCCAGCTGTTGGGGCGGCACCTACAATGAGCAGTTCTTC.

This clone was seen a few times. The chain combines TRBV27 with TRBJ1-5, with a possible D match to TRBD1 (6 bases). The CDR3 extends over 16 amino acids. Germline V gene lookup returns CDR1 MNHEY and CDR2 SMNVEV (reference sequence). Trimming removed 5 bases from V and 6 bases from J, with 20 bases in between. The CDR3 spells CASSLTSGTLGQPQHF. The DNA of the CDR3 is TGTGCCAGCAGTCTCACGAGCGGGACATTGGGTCAGCCCCAGCATTTT.

This sequence joins TRBV15 and TRBJ2-7; 9 bases map to TRBD2. V shed 4 bases, J shed 3 bases, and the junction held 13 bases outside the gene matches. Looked up from germline, CDR1 is LNHNV and CDR2 is YYDKDF (reference sequence). This CDR3 is built from 17 residues. The CDR3 here is CATSKVRASGDNYEQYF. Written as DNA, the CDR3 is TGTGCCACCAGCAAAGTACGGGCTAGCGGGGACAACTACGAGCAGTACTTC. Variable domain in full (rest from reference TRBV15 and TRBJ2-7): DAMVIQNPRYQVTQFGKPVTLSCSQTLNHNVMYWYQQKSSQAPKLLFHYYDKDFNNEADTPDNFQSRRPNTSFCFLDIRSPGLGDTAMYLCATSKVRASGDNYEQYFGPGTRLTVT.

The V call is TRBV29-1, the J call TRBJ2-7; D possibly matches TRBD1 or TRBD2 (6 bases each). Germline loops: CDR1 SQVTM, CDR2 ANQGSEA. Between the trimmed V and J ends, which lost 5 bases and 6 bases, there was a span of 23 bases. The CDR3 contains 15 residues. The CDR3 DNA is TGCAGCGTTCCCTCCCGGGGGCGGATGGGCCTCGAGCAGTACTTC. Translation gives CSVPSRGRMGLEQYF.

The chain has TRBV11-2 and TRBJ2-3; 9 bases agree with TRBD1. The CDR3 is 16 amino acids. CDR1 is SGHAT and CDR2 is FQNNGV in the germline V gene. The junction had 9 bases not matched to a gene; V was cut back by 5 bases and J by 3 bases. CDR3 region: CASSTTWGQGTDTQYF. CDR3 nucleotides: TGTGCCAGCAGCACTACCTGGGGACAGGGAACAGATACGCAGTATTTT.

V and J are TRBV15 and TRBJ1-5; no definite D call. Per germline, CDR1 LNHNV and CDR2 YYDKDF (reference sequence). CDR3 length: 18 amino acids. Trimming took 0 bases from V and 1 from J, leaving 16 bases between them. As DNA, the CDR3 is TGTGCCACCAGCAGAGACTCGGCTCGTCTTGTGAGCAATCAGCCCCAGCATTTT. This translates into CATSRDSARLVSNQPQHF. The whole variable domain, remainder taken from reference TRBV15 and TRBJ1-5, is DAMVIQNPRYQVTQFGKPVTLSCSQTLNHNVMYWYQQKSSQAPKLLFHYYDKDFNNEADTPDNFQSRRPNTSFCFLDIRSPGLGDTAMYLCATSRDSARLVSNQPQHFGDGTRLSIL.

This clone was picked up a small number of times. The V gene is TRBV5-6, the J gene TRBJ1-1; D gene unclear. Trimming took off 4 bases at V and 4 bases at J, with 11 bases between the two ends. Germline V CDR1 and CDR2: SGHDT, YYEEEE. The CDR3 has 13 residues. The CDR3 DNA sequence: TGTGCCAGCAGCCGTTTAATCTCCACTGAAGCTTTCTTT. It yields the protein CASSRLISTEAFF.

The rearrangement links TRBV6-6 to TRBJ2-1; 7 bases map to TRBD2. V shed 5 bases, J shed 10 bases, and the junction held 5 bases outside the gene matches. This CDR3 has 12 residues. Germline CDR1 is MNHNY and CDR2 is SVGAGI (reference sequence). CDR3 nucleotides: TGTGCCAGCAGTCCTAGCGGAAACGAGCAGTTCTTC. It codes for CASSPSGNEQFF.

V usage is TRBV6-6 and J usage is TRBJ1-5; no reliable D call. The CDR3 loop spans 11 amino acids. The V gene lost 9 bases and the J gene lost 6 bases, with 9 bases spanning the gap. The germline gives CDR1 MNHNY, CDR2 SVGAGI (reference sequence). The CDR3 DNA is TGTGCCAGTTCCACCGGTCAGCCCCAGCATTTT. Its protein product is CASSTGQPQHF.

This rearrangement joins TRBV29-1 to TRBJ2-7; D is ambiguous. The germline CDR1 and CDR2 sequences are SQVTM and ANQGSEA. The CDR3 totals 13 residues. Deletions cut 0 bases from V and 1 base from J, with 7 bases between. The DNA for the CDR3 is TGCAGCGTTGAAGATAGGGTTTCCTACGAGCAGTACTTC. Its protein product is CSVEDRVSYEQYF.

This clone has just a few counts. This sequence joins TRBV30 and TRBJ1-5, with unresolved D. The germline V and J ends were trimmed by 0 bases and 0 bases, with 6 bases remaining between them. The CDR3 is 14 amino acids. Per the germline V gene, CDR1 is GTSNPN and CDR2 is SVGIG (reference sequence). In DNA, the CDR3 is TGTGCCTGGAGTGTCGACGTTAGCAATCAGCCCCAGCATTTT. Translated, it gives CAWSVDVSNQPQHF.

This clone appeared a few times. The rearrangement joins TRBV21-1 to TRBJ1-2; the listed D gene, TRBD1, was not tested against the DNA. TRBV21-1 is described as a pseudogene. The CDR3 is 14 residues long. CDR3 residues: CASSSWTGSYGYTF. The DNA of the CDR3 is TGTGCCAGCAGCAGTTGGACAGGAAGCTATGGCTACACCTTC.